The 22 T cell receptor beta chains reported below all come from one sample, sequenced in a study of cytomegalovirus exposure and HLA in healthy donors. The PCR contained 60 Vbeta and 13 Jbeta primers. The protocol was immunoSEQ multiplex PCR, while the TCRdb copy is restricted to in-frame clones and leaves out a portion. Among around 150,000 clones listed, approximately 88% were seen once. Sequences were obtained from PBMCs. The receptors come from a woman under 30 in good health and CMV-seronegative.

The chain joins TRBV7-2 to TRBJ1-2; D is ambiguous. Germline V lookup: CDR1 SGHTA, CDR2 FQGNSA. This CDR3 spans 13 amino acids. V was cut by 5 bases and J by 13 bases, with 20 bases left in between. CDR3 sequence reads: CASSPNHYGVVTF. The CDR3 nucleotides read TGTGCCAGCAGCCCGAACCACTATGGAGTTGTCACCTTC.

There are a few counts of this clone. The J gene is TRBJ2-2, the V gene TRBV11-3, with 7 bases lining up with TRBD1. Germline CDR1 and CDR2: SGHNT and YENEEA. The CDR3 is 18 residues long. The V gene end was trimmed by 1 base and the J gene end by 2 bases; junction bases not matched to a gene: 10. This CDR3 is CASSLVLLGTDNTGELFF. The CDR3 DNA reads as TGTGCCAGCAGCTTAGTCCTCCTCGGGACAGACAACACCGGGGAGCTGTTTTTT.

The CDR3 region is CASSRTIQSGNEQYF. In DNA form, the CDR3 reads TGTGCCAGCAGTAGGACAATACAGTCTGGCAACGAGCAGTACTTC. This chain links TRBV25-1 with TRBJ2-7; possible D gene TRBD1, 5 bases. The CDR3 covers 15 residues. Germline V gene data show CDR1 as MGHDK and CDR2 as SYGVNS. Trimming shortened V by 5 bases and J by 5 bases, and 19 bases separated the two germline ends.

This chain connects TRBV14 to TRBJ1-1; D unclear. The CDR3 is made up of 13 amino acids. Per germline, CDR1 SGHDN and CDR2 FVKESK. V lost 4 bases and J lost 0, with 6 bases in between. CDR3 sequence (DNA): TGTGCCAGCAGCCTCCATCTGAACACTGAAGCTTTCTTT. This translates into CASSLHLNTEAFF.

The chain combines TRBV11-2 with TRBJ1-4; 8 bases are a match to TRBD1. Germline trimming cut 4 bases from V and 4 bases from J; bases unmatched to any gene: 5. This CDR3 is built from 15 residues. In germline, CDR1 is SGHAT, CDR2 FQNNGV. CDR3 sequence reads: CASSSQGAVNEKLFF. CDR3 DNA: TGTGCCAGCAGCTCCCAGGGGGCAGTTAATGAAAAACTGTTTTTT.

The J gene is TRBJ2-5, the V gene TRBV4-1; 8 nucleotides line up with TRBD2. Germline V gene lookup returns CDR1 MGHRA and CDR2 YSYEKL. V was clipped by 3 bases and J by 5 bases; unmatched bases: 8. The CDR3 contains 15 residues. The CDR3 loop is CASSHPYGGEETQYF. CDR3 nucleotide sequence: TGCGCCAGCAGCCACCCCTACGGGGGGGAGGAGACCCAGTACTTC.

This rearrangement joins TRBV11-2 to TRBJ1-1; no clear D gene. V dropped 6 bases and J dropped 1 base, with 6 bases sitting between them. CDR1 and CDR2 (germline): SGHAT, FQNNGV. This CDR3 spans 12 amino acids. The CDR3 sequence: CASRWQNTEAFF. CDR3 nucleotide sequence: TGTGCCAGCAGATGGCAGAACACTGAAGCTTTCTTT.

This clone was counted once. The sample has other DNA sequences that encode this CDR3 too. The chain recombines TRBV6-1 with TRBJ2-7, with TRBD2 matching 9 bases. The germline V gene has CDR1 MNHNS and CDR2 SASEGT. The CDR3 loop spans 14 amino acids. The V gene end was trimmed by 5 bases and the J gene end by 4 bases; junction bases not matched to a gene: 6. The CDR3 protein is CASSRLAGFYEQYF. The CDR3 coding sequence is TGTGCCAGCAGTAGGCTAGCGGGGTTTTACGAGCAGTACTTC.

The V and J genes are TRBV7-7 and TRBJ1-6; no clear D. The germline V gene has CDR1 SSHAT and CDR2 FNYEAQ (reference sequence). This CDR3 region has 15 residues. CDR3 sequence: CAIQPTGSRNSPLHF. CDR3 coding DNA: TGTGCTATCCAGCCGACGGGTAGTCGTAATTCACCCCTCCACTTT.

The CDR3 here is CASSLGQGLSTDTQYF. The CDR3 DNA follows: TGCGCCAGCAGCTTGGGGCAGGGGCTTAGCACAGATACGCAGTATTTT. This rearrangement joins TRBV5-1 to TRBJ2-3; weak D call: TRBD1 (6 bases). Trimming removed 0 bases from V and 0 bases from J, with 11 bases in between. The CDR3 covers 16 residues. CDR1 is SGHRS and CDR2 is YFSETQ in the germline V gene.

This CDR3 is CATSRDYGGATDTQYF. The DNA of the CDR3 is TGTGCCACCAGCAGAGATTATGGCGGGGCCACAGATACGCAGTATTTT. This rearrangement joins TRBV15 to TRBJ2-3; D is possibly TRBD2 (6 bases). CDR3 length equals 16 residues. The V end was cut by 0 bases, the J end by 2 bases, with 12 bases between. Germline-derived CDR1 and CDR2 are LNHNV and YYDKDF (reference sequence).

This chain connects TRBV7-9 to TRBJ2-1; 11 bases fit TRBD2. Germline assignment: CDR1 SEHNR and CDR2 FQNEAQ (reference sequence). The CDR3 contains 16 residues. V was clipped by 2 bases and J by 2 bases; unmatched bases: 2. CDR3 nucleotide sequence: TGTGCCAGCAGCTTACAACTAGCGGGGGCCTACAATGAGCAGTTCTTC. This translates into CASSLQLAGAYNEQFF. The variable domain in full, completed from reference TRBV7-9 and TRBJ2-1, reads DTGVSQNPRHKITKRGQNVTFRCDPISEHNRLYWYRQTLGQGPEFLTYFQNEAQLEKSRLLSDRFSAERPKGSFSTLEIQRTEQGDSAMYLCASSLQLAGAYNEQFFGPGTRLTVL.

As regards this clone: One end of the junction does not line up with germline, which may come from a read error. The rearrangement links TRBV7-9 to TRBJ2-7; 13 bases are a match to TRBD2. Germline V gene lookup returns CDR1 SEHNR and CDR2 FQNEAQ (reference sequence). The CDR3 is made up of 15 amino acids. This CDR3 reads CSSSQLAGGPYEQYF. The CDR3 DNA reads as TGTTCCAGCAGCCAACTAGCGGGGGGGCCCTACGAGCAGTACTTC.

Details on this clone: At the DNA level, this CDR3 is encoded by other sequences in the same sample as well. The chain joins TRBV7-9 to TRBJ1-1; tentative D call: TRBD1 (6 bases). The CDR3 contains 15 residues. Germline CDR1 is SEHNR and CDR2 is FQNEAQ (reference sequence). V gave up 1 base and J gave up 0 bases, with 9 bases separating them. The CDR3 region is CASSLEGTMNTEAFF. The CDR3, as DNA: TGTGCCAGCAGCTTAGAAGGGACAATGAACACTGAAGCTTTCTTT.

The chain carries TRBV11-2 and TRBJ1-1; D ambiguous. CDR3 size: 14 residues. Germline assignment: CDR1 SGHAT and CDR2 FQNNGV. The ends were cut back, 5 bases at V and 5 bases at J, with 15 bases in the middle. CDR3 sequence reads: CASSQTAGGTEAFF. CDR3 in DNA: TGTGCCAGCAGCCAAACGGCAGGAGGGACTGAAGCTTTCTTT.

This chain joins TRBV4-2 and TRBJ2-1; TRBD2 matches 12 bases. Looked up from germline, CDR1 is LGHNA and CDR2 is YNFKEQ. The CDR3 contains 15 residues. J lost 14 bases, V lost 0 bases, and 8 bases had no gene match. CDR3 amino acids: CASSQEPSGGASEFF. The CDR3 DNA sequence: TGTGCCAGCAGCCAAGAACCTAGCGGGGGGGCGAGCGAGTTCTTC.

There are a few counts of this clone. This sequence joins TRBV5-4 and TRBJ1-2, with no clear D. This CDR3 is built from 13 residues. Germline V CDR1 and CDR2: SGHNT, YYREEE (reference sequence). V shed 2 bases and J shed 2 bases, with 7 bases lying between them. As DNA, the CDR3 is TGTGCCAGCAGCTTTGAGAGGAACTATGGCTACACCTTC. Protein sequence: CASSFERNYGYTF.

This clone has only one observation. The J gene is TRBJ2-1, the V gene TRBV27; 13 nucleotides agree with TRBD2. Germline CDR1 reads MNHEY; CDR2 reads SMNVEV (reference sequence). The CDR3 has 17 amino acids. Trimming took 5 bases from V and 8 from J; bases not matched to a gene: 12. CDR3 coding DNA: TGTGCCAGCAGTCTCCACCTCGGGACTAGCGGGGTCGATGAGCAGTTCTTC. Amino acids: CASSLHLGTSGVDEQFF.

The chain is built from TRBV19 and TRBJ1-4; maybe TRBD1 (5 bases). Deletions cut 4 bases from V and 8 bases from J, with 11 bases between. The germline CDR1 and CDR2 sequences are LNHDA and SQIVND (reference sequence). This CDR3 is 13 amino acids long. The CDR3 DNA follows: TGTGCCAGTAGTACCGGACGGGGGGAAAAACTGTTTTTT. It yields the protein CASSTGRGEKLFF.

The chain links TRBV30 to TRBJ1-5; D not resolved. With 2 bases removed from V and 0 bases from J, the gap between germline ends came to 8 bases. Germline V gene data show CDR1 as GTSNPN and CDR2 as SVGIG (reference sequence). The CDR3 has 14 amino acids. The CDR3 region has the DNA TGTGCCTGGAGTACAGAGTTTAGCAATCAGCCCCAGCATTTT. As protein: CAWSTEFSNQPQHF.

This clone was seen just once. The chain's CDR3 is CASSFGGSGANVLTF. CDR3 sequence (DNA): TGTGCCAGCAGCTTCGGGGGTTCTGGGGCCAACGTCCTGACTTTC. The chain uses TRBV7-2 and TRBJ2-6; D may be TRBD2 (6 bases). Trimming left V 3 bases short and J 1 base short, with 7 bases between. Germline assignment: CDR1 SGHTA and CDR2 FQGNSA. The CDR3 covers 15 residues.

In DNA form, the CDR3 reads TGCAGCGTTGACGGCGGAATGGGGACCCAGTACTTC. It is translated as CSVDGGMGTQYF. The chain has TRBV29-1 and TRBJ2-5; D gene unclear. This CDR3 is built from 12 residues. The V and J ends lost 3 bases and 7 bases respectively, with 12 bases between them. Germline values: CDR1 SQVTM, CDR2 ANQGSEA.